Only a few counts were recorded for the clone carrying this TCR beta chain. The data originate from a study of response to subunit inactivated influenza vaccine. TCRdb called the RT-PCR reads again in MiXCR, with one record for every CDR3 protein. The data contain 500,000 to 600,000 distinct CDR3 sequences, roughly 13% of them seen just once; the ten biggest clones take up about 12%. CDR1 DFQATT and CDR2 SNEGSKA come from the germline V gene (reference sequence). This CDR3 region has 14 residues. Trimming left V 3 bases short and J 9 bases short, with 20 bases between. The chain employs TRBV20-1 and TRBJ1-1; TRBD1 is a possible D gene (6 bases). The input for sequencing was PBMCs from blood, taken more than 35 days after vaccination. This clonotype was obtained from a man aged 50 to 60 who received an inactivated influenza vaccine. CDR3 nucleotides: TGCAGTGCTAGGGGGGGCGAGGGGCGAGCTCAAGCTTTCTTT. Its protein product is CSARGGEGRAQAFF.